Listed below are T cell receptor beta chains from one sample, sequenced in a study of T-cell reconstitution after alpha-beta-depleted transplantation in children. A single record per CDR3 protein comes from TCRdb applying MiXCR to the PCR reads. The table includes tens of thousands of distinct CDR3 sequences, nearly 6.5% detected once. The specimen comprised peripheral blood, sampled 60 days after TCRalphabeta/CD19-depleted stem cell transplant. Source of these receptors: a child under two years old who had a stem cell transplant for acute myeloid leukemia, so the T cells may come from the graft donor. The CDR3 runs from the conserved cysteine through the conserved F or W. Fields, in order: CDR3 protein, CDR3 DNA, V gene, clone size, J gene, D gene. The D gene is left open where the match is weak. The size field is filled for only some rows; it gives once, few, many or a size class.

CDR3: CASSLVSRTDTQYF; DNA: TGTGCCAGCAGCTTAGTTTCTCGCACAGATACGCAGTATTTT; V: TRBV11-2; size: many; J: TRBJ2-3; D: -
CDR3: CASRSVTDTQYF; DNA: TGTGCCAGCAGGAGCGTCACAGATACGCAGTATTTT; V: TRBV6-2/TRBV6-3; size: many; J: TRBJ2-3; D: -
CDR3: CASSVAASGGETQYF; DNA: TGTGCCAGCAGCGTAGCGGCTAGCGGGGGTGAGACCCAGTACTTC; V: TRBV9; size: many; J: TRBJ2-5; D: TRBD2
CDR3: CASREGAWQPQHF; DNA: TGTGCCAGCAGAGAGGGGGCATGGCAGCCCCAGCATTTT; V: TRBV28; size: many; J: TRBJ1-5; D: TRBD1
CDR3: CASSDWGESYEQYF; DNA: TGTGCCAGCAGTGACTGGGGGGAGTCCTACGAGCAGTACTTC; V: TRBV2; size: many; J: TRBJ2-7; D: -
CDR3: CASSSFTGQYF; DNA: TGTGCCAGCAGCTCGTTCACGGGGCAGTACTTC; V: TRBV7-2; size: many; J: TRBJ2-7; D: -
CDR3: CSVGGPSNQETQYF; DNA: TGCAGCGTTGGTGGTCCTTCTAATCAAGAGACCCAGTACTTC; V: TRBV29-1; size: medium-sized; J: TRBJ2-5; D: -
CDR3: CARWDSPSGANVLTF; DNA: TGTGCCAGGTGGGACAGTCCCTCTGGGGCCAACGTCCTGACTTTC; V: TRBV7-6; size: -; J: TRBJ2-6; D: TRBD1
CDR3: CAIRTGTGVGGELFF; DNA: TGTGCCATCAGGACCGGGACAGGGGTTGGCGGGGAGCTGTTTTTT; V: TRBV10-3; size: few; J: TRBJ2-2; D: TRBD1
CDR3: CASSQVRGRSYGYTF; DNA: TGCGCCAGCAGCCAAGTTCGGGGTAGGAGCTATGGCTACACCTTC; V: TRBV4-3; size: many; J: TRBJ1-2; D: -
CDR3: CSARDYLGGSDREANTGELFF; DNA: TGCAGTGCTAGAGATTATTTAGGGGGTTCAGACCGGGAGGCGAACACCGGGGAGCTGTTTTTT; V: TRBV20-1; size: -; J: TRBJ2-2; D: -
CDR3: CARSGRGSSYEQYF; DNA: TGTGCCAGGTCGGGCAGGGGGAGCTCCTACGAGCAGTACTTC; V: TRBV12-3/TRBV12-4; size: few; J: TRBJ2-7; D: TRBD1
CDR3: CASSFFDSSYNEQFF; DNA: TGTGCCAGCAGCTTCTTTGACTCCTCCTACAATGAGCAGTTCTTC; V: TRBV7-2; size: many; J: TRBJ2-1; D: -
CDR3: CSARDGRVEYYEQYF; DNA: TGCAGTGCTAGAGATGGAAGGGTAGAATACTACGAGCAGTACTTC; V: TRBV20-1; size: many; J: TRBJ2-7; D: -
CDR3: CASSQVGELFF; DNA: TGTGCCAGCAGCCAAGTTGGGGAGCTGTTTTTT; V: TRBV3-1; size: many; J: TRBJ2-2; D: -
CDR3: CASSPDGGRKHEQYF; DNA: TGCGCCAGCAGCCCGGACGGCGGGAGGAAACACGAGCAGTACTTC; V: TRBV4-3; size: many; J: TRBJ2-7; D: TRBD2
CDR3: CASPGLHYGYTF; DNA: TGTGCCTCACCAGGGTTACACTATGGCTACACCTTC; V: TRBV24-1; size: many; J: TRBJ1-2; D: -
CDR3: CATSGAGRDEQFF; DNA: TGTGCCACCAGTGGTGCCGGGAGGGATGAGCAGTTCTTC; V: TRBV24-1; size: many; J: TRBJ2-1; D: TRBD2
CDR3: CASSLRQGLGYTF; DNA: TGTGCCAGCAGTCTACGACAGGGCCTTGGCTACACCTTC; V: TRBV6-5; size: once; J: TRBJ1-2; D: TRBD1
CDR3: CASSLSGLGDTWTYEQYF; DNA: TGTGCCAGCAGTTTATCGGGTCTCGGGGACACATGGACCTACGAGCAGTACTTC; V: TRBV27; size: few; J: TRBJ2-7; D: -
CDR3: CASSLAGRSYEQYF; DNA: TGTGCCAGCAGCTTAGCCGGCCGCTCCTACGAGCAGTACTTC; V: TRBV11-2; size: many; J: TRBJ2-7; D: -
CDR3: CASSQDSQGAGTEAFF; DNA: TGCGCCAGCAGCCAAGATAGTCAGGGGGCGGGCACTGAAGCTTTCTTT; V: TRBV4-3; size: many; J: TRBJ1-1; D: TRBD1
CDR3: CASSLGHTGGRDGYTF; DNA: TGTGCCAGCAGCTTAGGCCATACAGGGGGGAGAGATGGCTACACCTTC; V: TRBV7-2; size: few; J: TRBJ1-2; D: TRBD1
CDR3: CASSAIPRQGVEAKNIQYF; DNA: TGTGCCAGCAGCGCAATCCCTCGACAGGGGGTCGAGGCCAAAAACATTCAGTACTTC; V: TRBV11-2; size: many; J: TRBJ2-4; D: TRBD1
CDR3: CASSYGLSQYF; DNA: TGTGCCAGCAGTTATGGACTCTCGCAGTACTTC; V: TRBV2; size: many; J: TRBJ2-7; D: -
CDR3: CASSDSGTYPPLTDTQYF; DNA: TGTGCCAGCAGCGACAGCGGGACATATCCCCCGCTCACAGATACGCAGTATTTT; V: TRBV7-6; size: many; J: TRBJ2-3; D: -
CDR3: CASSDQGGETQYF; DNA: TGTGCCAGCAGTGATCAGGGGGGAGAGACCCAGTACTTC; V: TRBV25-1; size: many; J: TRBJ2-5; D: -
CDR3: CASSQANSYNEQFF; DNA: TGCGCCAGCAGCCAGGCGAACTCCTACAATGAGCAGTTCTTC; V: TRBV4-3; size: many; J: TRBJ2-1; D: -
CDR3: CASSWLAGVDTQYF; DNA: TGTGCCAGCAGCTGGTTAGCGGGAGTGGATACGCAGTATTTT; V: TRBV6-2/TRBV6-3; size: many; J: TRBJ2-3; D: TRBD2
CDR3: CASSQEGLAEYYNEQFF; DNA: TGCGCCAGCAGCCAAGAGGGACTAGCGGAATACTACAATGAGCAGTTCTTC; V: TRBV4-3; size: many; J: TRBJ2-1; D: TRBD2
CDR3: CASSPDGGARTQYF; DNA: TGTGCCAGCAGCCCCGACGGGGGGGCAAGGACCCAGTACTTC; V: TRBV6-2/TRBV6-3; size: -; J: TRBJ2-5; D: TRBD2
CDR3: CASTSGGWGTEAFF; DNA: TGTGCCAGCACCTCAGGGGGTTGGGGGACTGAAGCTTTCTTT; V: TRBV12-3/TRBV12-4; size: many; J: TRBJ1-1; D: TRBD1
CDR3: CATSRGGSEQFF; DNA: TGTGCCACCAGCAGAGGTGGAAGTGAGCAGTTCTTC; V: TRBV15; size: many; J: TRBJ2-1; D: -
CDR3: CSVEDPPPRSTDTQYF; DNA: TGCAGCGTTGAAGATCCGCCTCCTCGTAGCACAGATACGCAGTATTTT; V: TRBV29-1; size: many; J: TRBJ2-3; D: -
CDR3: CASGGDYSYEQYF; DNA: TGTGCCAGCGGGGGGGACTACTCCTACGAGCAGTACTTC; V: TRBV28; size: few; J: TRBJ2-7; D: TRBD2
CDR3: CASSLLQNYGYTF; DNA: TGTGCCAGCAGCTTACTGCAGAACTATGGCTACACCTTC; V: TRBV7-8; size: many; J: TRBJ1-2; D: -
CDR3: CASSQEDGYTF; DNA: TGTGCCAGCAGCCAAGAGGACGGCTACACCTTC; V: TRBV4-2; size: many; J: TRBJ1-2; D: -
CDR3: CASPASQQWTEAFF; DNA: TGTGCCAGCCCCGCCAGTCAGCAATGGACTGAAGCTTTCTTT; V: TRBV2; size: many; J: TRBJ1-1; D: -
CDR3: CASSPYREWAKNIQYF; DNA: TGTGCCAGCAGTCCATACAGGGAGTGGGCCAAAAACATTCAGTACTTC; V: TRBV27; size: many; J: TRBJ2-4; D: -
CDR3: CASSFLGGNQPQHF; DNA: TGCGCCAGCAGCTTCTTGGGGGGCAATCAGCCCCAGCATTTT; V: TRBV5-1; size: many; J: TRBJ1-5; D: -
CDR3: CSARVAGHRYEQYF; DNA: TGCAGTGCTAGAGTAGCCGGCCACCGGTACGAGCAGTACTTC; V: TRBV20-1; size: medium-sized; J: TRBJ2-7; D: -
CDR3: CASRKGYEQFF; DNA: TGTGCCAGCAGAAAAGGGTATGAGCAGTTCTTC; V: TRBV25-1; size: many; J: TRBJ2-1; D: -
CDR3: CASSYSSPNEQFF; DNA: TGTGCCAGCAGTTACTCTAGCCCCAATGAGCAGTTCTTC; V: TRBV6-6; size: many; J: TRBJ2-1; D: -
CDR3: CASSYVQQQFF; DNA: TGTGCCAGCAGTTACGTGCAGCAGCAGTTCTTC; V: TRBV6-2/TRBV6-3; size: -; J: TRBJ2-1; D: -